The clone carrying this TCR beta chain was counted ten times or more. Its specificity is not known. The data derive from a study of T cells in Graves' hyperthyroidism and ophthalmopathy. Between the trimmed V and J ends, which lost 3 bases and 3 bases, there was a span of 16 bases. The germline CDR1 and CDR2 sequences are SQVTM and ANQGSEA. The CDR3 spans 15 residues. General study points: Appearing also in blood were most of the thyroid clonotypes expanded above 0.001.

Amplified regions were TCR beta CDR3 sequences from RNA transcripts. TCR CDR3 underwent first-round RT-PCR with the HTBI primer set. TCRdb reprocessed the multiplex PCR reads with MiXCR, giving one entry per CDR3 protein. The sample records about 160,000 distinct CDR3 sequences, about 9.4% being singletons. This rearrangement joins TRBV29-1 to TRBJ2-3, with D perhaps given as TRBD1 or TRBD2 (5 bases each). This TCR was sampled from a woman under 30 with Graves' hyperthyroidism that later progressed to Graves' ophthalmopathy. Sequenced input: blood. CDR3: CSVEIGDEKTDTQYF. The CDR3 region has the DNA TGCAGCGTTGAGATTGGGGACGAGAAGACAGATACGCAGTATTTT.